This paragraph covers one T cell receptor (beta chain) sequence. Antigen: not known. Its ends do not fully match the called genes, so a read error is possible. The source of the sample is a study of blood T cells in healthy people across ages. Broader study findings: Comparison with aged donors showed that long-lived donors had more naive CD4+ cells and higher diversity. Researchers said unsorted PBMCs prevented a conclusive naive versus antigen-experienced comparison. Age showed a roughly linear inverse relationship with TCR beta diversity per million T cells.

Germline V CDR1 and CDR2: MNHEY, SVGAGI. CDR3 size: 15 residues. Through a sample-barcoded 5' primer and a J-beta primer mix, a second PCR was run for roughly 7 to 12 cycles. Each sample yielded at least 2.5 million CDR3-containing paired-end reads. MiXCR, run by TCRdb on the 5' RACE reads, gives a single entry per CDR3 protein. This sample has roughly 900,000 distinct CDR3 sequences, with about 48% found just once. The V call is TRBV6-5, the J call TRBJ2-3; either TRBD1 or TRBD2 may fit D (5 bases each). The receptor's source is a man aged 25-45 years in good health. The sample consisted of blood. In nucleotides, the CDR3 is TGTGCCGGCAGCACACGGTGGGGGAAGACAGATACGCAGTATTTT. Protein: CAGSTRWGKTDTQYF.